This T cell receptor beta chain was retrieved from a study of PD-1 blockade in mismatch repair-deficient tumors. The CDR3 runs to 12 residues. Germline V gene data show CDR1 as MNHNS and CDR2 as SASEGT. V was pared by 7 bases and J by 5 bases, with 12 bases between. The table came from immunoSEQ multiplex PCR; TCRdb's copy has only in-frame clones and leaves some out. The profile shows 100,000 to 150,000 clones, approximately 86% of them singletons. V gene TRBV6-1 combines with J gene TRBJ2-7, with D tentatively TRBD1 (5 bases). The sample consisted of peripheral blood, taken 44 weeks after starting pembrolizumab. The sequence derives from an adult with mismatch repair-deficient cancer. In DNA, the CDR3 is TGTGCCAGCAACCAGGGTGACCACGAGCAGTACTTC. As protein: CASNQGDHEQYF.